This is a list of T cell receptor beta chains from one sample in a study of shared clonotypes between healthy human individuals. Sequenced by immunoSEQ multiplex PCR; TCRdb stores in-frame clones only, minus some. The repertoire holds hundreds of thousands of clones, 80% to 95% seen once, with 20% to 30% in the top ten. Sequencing input: naive CD8+ T cells sorted from blood. These receptors were obtained from a man younger than 45 in good health. Both conserved end residues are part of each CDR3.

TRBV15	CATSGRTPTQAQYF
TRBV5-6	CASSWGSGTGFGSEQFF
TRBV7-9	CASSSDSSNQPQHF
TRBV7-2	CASSLVPNHEQFF
TRBV27	CASAGGYTF
TRBV7-6	CASSLAISYEQYF
TRBV30	CAWVLQNTEAFF
TRBV5-5	CASNQARSGYEQYF
TRBV27	CASSFRAGRVEAFF
TRBV5-4	CASSFEGGAGSQYF
TRBV5-1	CASSDRGILGEQYF
TRBV29-1	CSVGTSGRYEQYF
TRBV14	CASSRSWGSTGELFF
TRBV13	CASSSGTDSYEQYF
TRBV7-9	CASSSFGRETTDEQFF
TRBV4-2	CASSQDWTGGTGELFF
TRBV27	CASSQDPDYYNEQFF
TRBV6-5	CASSDGTNYGYTF
TRBV7-6	CASSLELAGRETQYF
TRBV19	CASQEDSAGELFF
TRBV4-1	CASSQRTESYNEQFF
TRBV5-4	CASSGGGAGGHSYEQYF
TRBV28	CASSLWWGAKNTEAFF
TRBV28	CASRTGGTSVVDEQFF
TRBV11-3	CASSLRMVGRMDEQFF
TRBV7-2	CASSPSYPGSGNTIYF
TRBV7-6	CASSLYLGSVNNEQFF